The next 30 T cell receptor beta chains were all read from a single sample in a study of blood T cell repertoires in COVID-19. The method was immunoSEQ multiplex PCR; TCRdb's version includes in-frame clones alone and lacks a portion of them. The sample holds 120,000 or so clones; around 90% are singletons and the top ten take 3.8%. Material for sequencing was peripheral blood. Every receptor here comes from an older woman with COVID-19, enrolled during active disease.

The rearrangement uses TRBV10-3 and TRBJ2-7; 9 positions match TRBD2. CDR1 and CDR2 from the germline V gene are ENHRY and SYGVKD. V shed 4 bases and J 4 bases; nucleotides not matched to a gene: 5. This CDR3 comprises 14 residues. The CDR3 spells CAISVRGGNYEQYF. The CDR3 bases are TGTGCCATCAGTGTGCGGGGGGGCAATTACGAGCAGTACTTC.

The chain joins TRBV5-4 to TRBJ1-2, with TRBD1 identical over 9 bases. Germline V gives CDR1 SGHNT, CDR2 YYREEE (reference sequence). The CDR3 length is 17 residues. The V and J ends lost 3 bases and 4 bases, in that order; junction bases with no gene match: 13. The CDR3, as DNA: TGTGCCAGCAGCTACTACAGGGGGCCTGCCCACCTCTATGGCTACACCTTC. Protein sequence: CASSYYRGPAHLYGYTF.

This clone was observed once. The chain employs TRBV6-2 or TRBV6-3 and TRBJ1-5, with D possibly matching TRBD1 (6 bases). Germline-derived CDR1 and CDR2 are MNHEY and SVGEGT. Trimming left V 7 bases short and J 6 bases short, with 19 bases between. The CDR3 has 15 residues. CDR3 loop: CASNPNRDLGQPQHF. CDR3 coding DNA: TGTGCCAGCAACCCCAACAGGGATCTGGGTCAGCCCCAGCATTTT.

Here the CDR3 DNA reads TGTGCCAGCACCCTCCGAAGCACCTACGAGCAGTACTTC. Translation: CASTLRSTYEQYF. The gene calls are TRBV5-6 and TRBJ2-7; D not certain. Looked up from germline, CDR1 is SGHDT and CDR2 is YYEEEE. CDR3 length: 13 residues. V lost 6 bases and J lost 2, with 12 bases in between.

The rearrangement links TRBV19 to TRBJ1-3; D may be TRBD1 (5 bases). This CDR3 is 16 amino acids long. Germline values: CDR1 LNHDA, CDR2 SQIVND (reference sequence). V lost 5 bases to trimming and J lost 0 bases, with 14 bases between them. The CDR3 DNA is TGTGCCAGTAGTTCGGTGGGGGGGTCCTCTGGAAACACCATATATTTT. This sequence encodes CASSSVGGSSGNTIYF.

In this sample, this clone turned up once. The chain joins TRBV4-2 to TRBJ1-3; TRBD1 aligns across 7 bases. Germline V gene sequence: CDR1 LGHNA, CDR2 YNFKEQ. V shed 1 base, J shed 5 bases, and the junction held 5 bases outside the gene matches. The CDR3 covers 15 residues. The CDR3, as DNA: TGTGCCAGCAGCCAAGGGGGCAGGGGGAGAAACACCATATATTTT. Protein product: CASSQGGRGRNTIYF.

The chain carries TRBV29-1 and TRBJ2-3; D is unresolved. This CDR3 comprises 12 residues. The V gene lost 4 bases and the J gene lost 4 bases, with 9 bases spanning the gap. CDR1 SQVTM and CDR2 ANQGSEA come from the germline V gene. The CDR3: CSVGRSPDTQYF. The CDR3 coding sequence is TGCAGCGTTGGCAGGTCACCAGATACGCAGTATTTT.

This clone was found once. The CDR3 loop reads CASSLASGGAYNEQFF. The DNA of the CDR3 is TGTGCCAGCTCACTGGCTAGCGGGGGGGCCTACAATGAGCAGTTCTTC. The V call is TRBV18, the J call TRBJ2-1; 12 nucleotides align to TRBD2. The trim removed 4 bases at V and 2 bases at J, leaving 3 bases unmatched. The CDR3 is 16 residues long. Germline CDR1 reads KGHSH; CDR2 reads LQKENI.

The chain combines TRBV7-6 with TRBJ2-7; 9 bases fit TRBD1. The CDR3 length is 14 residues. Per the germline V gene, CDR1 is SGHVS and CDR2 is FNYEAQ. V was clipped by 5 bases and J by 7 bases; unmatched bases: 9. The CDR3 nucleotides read TGTGCCAGCAGCAGAGGGACAGGGACGGGGGAGCAGTACTTC. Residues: CASSRGTGTGEQYF.

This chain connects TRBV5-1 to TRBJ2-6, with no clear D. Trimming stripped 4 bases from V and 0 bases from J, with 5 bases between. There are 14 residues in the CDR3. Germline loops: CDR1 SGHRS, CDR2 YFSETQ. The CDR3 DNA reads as TGCGCCAGCAGCCAGTTCTCTGGGGCCAACGTCCTGACTTTC. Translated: CASSQFSGANVLTF. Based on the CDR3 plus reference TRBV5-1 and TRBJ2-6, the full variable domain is KAGVTQTPRYLIKTRGQQVTLSCSPISGHRSVSWYQQTPGQGLQFLFEYFSETQRNKGNFPGRFSGRQFSNSRSEMNVSTLELGDSALYLCASSQFSGANVLTFGAGSRLTVL.

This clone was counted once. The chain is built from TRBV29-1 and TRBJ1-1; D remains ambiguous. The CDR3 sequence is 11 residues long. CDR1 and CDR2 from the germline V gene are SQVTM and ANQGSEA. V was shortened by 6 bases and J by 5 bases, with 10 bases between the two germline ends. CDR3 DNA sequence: TGCAGCGTAGCTACGCGTACTGAAGCTTTCTTT. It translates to CSVATRTEAFF.

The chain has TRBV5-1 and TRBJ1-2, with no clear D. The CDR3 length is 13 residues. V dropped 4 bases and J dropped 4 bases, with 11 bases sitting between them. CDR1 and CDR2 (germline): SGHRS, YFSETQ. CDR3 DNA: TGCGCCAGCAGCGATCACCGGAGCTATGGCTACACCTTC. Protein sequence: CASSDHRSYGYTF.

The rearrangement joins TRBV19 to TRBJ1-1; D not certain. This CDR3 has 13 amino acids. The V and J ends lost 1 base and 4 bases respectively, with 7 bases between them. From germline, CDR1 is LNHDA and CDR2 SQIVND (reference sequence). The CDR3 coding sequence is TGTGCCAGTAGTATAGTTCCGGGCACTGAAGCTTTCTTT. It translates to CASSIVPGTEAFF. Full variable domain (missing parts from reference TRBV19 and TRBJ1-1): DGGITQSPKYLFRKEGQNVTLSCEQNLNHDAMYWYRQDPGQGLRLIYYSQIVNDFQKGDIAEGYSVSREKKESFPLTVTSAQKNPTAFYLCASSIVPGTEAFFGQGTRLTVV.

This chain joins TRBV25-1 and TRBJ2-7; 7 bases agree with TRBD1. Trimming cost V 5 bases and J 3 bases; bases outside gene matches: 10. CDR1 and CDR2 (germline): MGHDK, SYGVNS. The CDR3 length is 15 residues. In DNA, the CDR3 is TGTGCCAGCAGTCATACAGGGGCCAACCGCTACGAGCAGTACTTC. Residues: CASSHTGANRYEQYF.

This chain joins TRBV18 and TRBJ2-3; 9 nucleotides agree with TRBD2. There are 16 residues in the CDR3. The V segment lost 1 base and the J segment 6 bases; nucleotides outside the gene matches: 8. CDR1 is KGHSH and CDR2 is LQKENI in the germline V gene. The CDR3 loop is CASSPLRGSGGDTQYF. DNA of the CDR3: TGTGCCAGCTCACCACTCCGGGGTAGCGGGGGTGATACGCAGTATTTT. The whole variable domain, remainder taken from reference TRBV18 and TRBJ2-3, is NAGVMQNPRHLVRRRGQEARLRCSPMKGHSHVYWYRQLPEEGLKFMVYLQKENIIDESGMPKERFSAEFPKEGPSILRIQQVVRGDSAAYFCASSPLRGSGGDTQYFGPGTRLTVL.

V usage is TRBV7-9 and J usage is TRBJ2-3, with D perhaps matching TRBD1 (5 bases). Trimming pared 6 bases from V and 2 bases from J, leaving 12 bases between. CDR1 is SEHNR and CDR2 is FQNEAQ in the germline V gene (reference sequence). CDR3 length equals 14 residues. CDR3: CASSPKGFTDTQYF. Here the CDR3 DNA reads TGTGCCAGCAGTCCTAAGGGGTTCACAGATACGCAGTATTTT.

Written as DNA, the CDR3 is TGTGCCACCAGTGATGGGACAGCCTATGGCTACACCTTC. The encoded protein is CATSDGTAYGYTF. The chain has TRBV24-1 and TRBJ1-2, with 7 nucleotides matching TRBD1. V was pared by 3 bases and J by 4 bases, with 1 base of the junction left unmatched. CDR3 size: 13 residues. In germline, CDR1 is KGHDR, CDR2 SFDVKD.

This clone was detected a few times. CDR3 residues: CASSQDYIQGQYF. The CDR3 bases are TGTGCCAGCAGCCAAGATTACATACAGGGACAGTACTTC. This chain links TRBV3-1 (or the pseudogene TRBV3-2) with TRBJ2-7, with D possibly being TRBD1 (6 bases). Trimming pared 0 bases from V and 10 bases from J, leaving 13 bases between. CDR1 LGHDT and CDR2 YNNKEL come from the germline V gene (reference sequence). The CDR3 is 13 amino acids.

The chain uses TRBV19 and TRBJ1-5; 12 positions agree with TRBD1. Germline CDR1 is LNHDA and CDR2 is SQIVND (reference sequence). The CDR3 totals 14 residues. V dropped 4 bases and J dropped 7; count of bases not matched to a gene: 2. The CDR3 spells CASSRGTGGQPQHF. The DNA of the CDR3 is TGTGCCAGTAGTAGAGGGACAGGGGGCCAGCCCCAGCATTTT.

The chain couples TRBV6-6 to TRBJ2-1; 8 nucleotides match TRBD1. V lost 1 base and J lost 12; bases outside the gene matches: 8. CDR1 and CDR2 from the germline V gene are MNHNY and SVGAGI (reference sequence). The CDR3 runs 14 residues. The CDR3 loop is CASSYYQAGGGQFF. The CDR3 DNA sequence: TGTGCCAGCAGTTACTATCAGGCAGGGGGCGGGCAGTTCTTC.

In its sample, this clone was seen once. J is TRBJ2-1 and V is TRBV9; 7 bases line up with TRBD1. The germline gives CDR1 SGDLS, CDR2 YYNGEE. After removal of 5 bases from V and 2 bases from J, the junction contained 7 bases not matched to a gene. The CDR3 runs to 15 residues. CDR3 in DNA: TGTGCCAGCAGTCTTACAGGGGACCCCTACAATGAGCAGTTCTTC. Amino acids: CASSLTGDPYNEQFF.

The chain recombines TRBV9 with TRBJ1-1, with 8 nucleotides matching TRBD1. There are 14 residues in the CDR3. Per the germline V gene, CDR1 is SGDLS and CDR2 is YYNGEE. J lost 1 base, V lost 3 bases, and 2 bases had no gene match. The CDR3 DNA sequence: TGTGCCAGCAGCGCAGGGGGCGCGAACACTGAAGCTTTCTTT. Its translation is CASSAGGANTEAFF.

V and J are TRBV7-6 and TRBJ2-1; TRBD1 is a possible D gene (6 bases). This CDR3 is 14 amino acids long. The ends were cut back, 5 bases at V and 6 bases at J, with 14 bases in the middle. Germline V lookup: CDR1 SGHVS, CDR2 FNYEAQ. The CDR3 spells CASSQYIQGNEQFF. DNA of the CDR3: TGTGCCAGCAGCCAATACATACAGGGCAATGAGCAGTTCTTC.

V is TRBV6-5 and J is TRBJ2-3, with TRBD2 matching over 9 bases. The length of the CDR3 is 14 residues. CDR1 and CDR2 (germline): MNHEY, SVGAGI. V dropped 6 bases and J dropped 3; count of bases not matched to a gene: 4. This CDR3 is CASRRGGRTDTQYF. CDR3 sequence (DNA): TGTGCCAGCAGGCGGGGGGGCCGGACAGATACGCAGTATTTT.

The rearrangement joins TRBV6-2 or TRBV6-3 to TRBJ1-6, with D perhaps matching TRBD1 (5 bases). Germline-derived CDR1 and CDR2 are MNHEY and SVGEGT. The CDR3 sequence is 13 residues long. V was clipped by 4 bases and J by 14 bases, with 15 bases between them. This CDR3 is CASSSRTFSTLHF. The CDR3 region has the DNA TGTGCCAGCAGTTCTCGGACATTTTCCACCCTCCACTTT.

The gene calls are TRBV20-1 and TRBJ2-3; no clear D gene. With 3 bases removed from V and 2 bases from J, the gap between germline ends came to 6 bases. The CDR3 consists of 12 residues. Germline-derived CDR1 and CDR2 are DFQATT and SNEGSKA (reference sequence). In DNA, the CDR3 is TGCAGTGCTAGTGCAGTCACAGATACGCAGTATTTT. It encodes CSASAVTDTQYF.

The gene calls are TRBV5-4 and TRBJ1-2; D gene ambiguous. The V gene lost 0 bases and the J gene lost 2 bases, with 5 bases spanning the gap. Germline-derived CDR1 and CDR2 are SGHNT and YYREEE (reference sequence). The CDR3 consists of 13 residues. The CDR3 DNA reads TGTGCCAGCAGCTTGGCAGGCAACTATGGCTACACCTTC. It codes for CASSLAGNYGYTF.

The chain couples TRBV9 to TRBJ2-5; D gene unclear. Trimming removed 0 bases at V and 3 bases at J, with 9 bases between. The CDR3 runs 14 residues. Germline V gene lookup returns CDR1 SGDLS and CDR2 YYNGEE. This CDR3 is CASSVGPGKETQYF. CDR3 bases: TGTGCCAGCAGCGTAGGTCCAGGAAAAGAGACCCAGTACTTC.

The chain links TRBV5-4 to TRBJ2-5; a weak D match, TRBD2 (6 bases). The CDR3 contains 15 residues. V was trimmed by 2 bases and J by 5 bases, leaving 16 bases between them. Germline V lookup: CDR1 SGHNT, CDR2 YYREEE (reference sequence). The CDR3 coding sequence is TGTGCCAGCAGCTTTTCCAGGGACTCAGGGGAGACCCAGTACTTC. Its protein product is CASSFSRDSGETQYF.

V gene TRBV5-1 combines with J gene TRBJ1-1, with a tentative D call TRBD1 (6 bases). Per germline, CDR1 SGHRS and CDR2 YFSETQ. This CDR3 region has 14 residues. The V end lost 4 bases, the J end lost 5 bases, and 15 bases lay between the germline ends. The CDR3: CASSRGGPGTEAFF. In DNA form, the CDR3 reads TGCGCCAGCAGCCGGGGGGGCCCCGGGACTGAAGCTTTCTTT.